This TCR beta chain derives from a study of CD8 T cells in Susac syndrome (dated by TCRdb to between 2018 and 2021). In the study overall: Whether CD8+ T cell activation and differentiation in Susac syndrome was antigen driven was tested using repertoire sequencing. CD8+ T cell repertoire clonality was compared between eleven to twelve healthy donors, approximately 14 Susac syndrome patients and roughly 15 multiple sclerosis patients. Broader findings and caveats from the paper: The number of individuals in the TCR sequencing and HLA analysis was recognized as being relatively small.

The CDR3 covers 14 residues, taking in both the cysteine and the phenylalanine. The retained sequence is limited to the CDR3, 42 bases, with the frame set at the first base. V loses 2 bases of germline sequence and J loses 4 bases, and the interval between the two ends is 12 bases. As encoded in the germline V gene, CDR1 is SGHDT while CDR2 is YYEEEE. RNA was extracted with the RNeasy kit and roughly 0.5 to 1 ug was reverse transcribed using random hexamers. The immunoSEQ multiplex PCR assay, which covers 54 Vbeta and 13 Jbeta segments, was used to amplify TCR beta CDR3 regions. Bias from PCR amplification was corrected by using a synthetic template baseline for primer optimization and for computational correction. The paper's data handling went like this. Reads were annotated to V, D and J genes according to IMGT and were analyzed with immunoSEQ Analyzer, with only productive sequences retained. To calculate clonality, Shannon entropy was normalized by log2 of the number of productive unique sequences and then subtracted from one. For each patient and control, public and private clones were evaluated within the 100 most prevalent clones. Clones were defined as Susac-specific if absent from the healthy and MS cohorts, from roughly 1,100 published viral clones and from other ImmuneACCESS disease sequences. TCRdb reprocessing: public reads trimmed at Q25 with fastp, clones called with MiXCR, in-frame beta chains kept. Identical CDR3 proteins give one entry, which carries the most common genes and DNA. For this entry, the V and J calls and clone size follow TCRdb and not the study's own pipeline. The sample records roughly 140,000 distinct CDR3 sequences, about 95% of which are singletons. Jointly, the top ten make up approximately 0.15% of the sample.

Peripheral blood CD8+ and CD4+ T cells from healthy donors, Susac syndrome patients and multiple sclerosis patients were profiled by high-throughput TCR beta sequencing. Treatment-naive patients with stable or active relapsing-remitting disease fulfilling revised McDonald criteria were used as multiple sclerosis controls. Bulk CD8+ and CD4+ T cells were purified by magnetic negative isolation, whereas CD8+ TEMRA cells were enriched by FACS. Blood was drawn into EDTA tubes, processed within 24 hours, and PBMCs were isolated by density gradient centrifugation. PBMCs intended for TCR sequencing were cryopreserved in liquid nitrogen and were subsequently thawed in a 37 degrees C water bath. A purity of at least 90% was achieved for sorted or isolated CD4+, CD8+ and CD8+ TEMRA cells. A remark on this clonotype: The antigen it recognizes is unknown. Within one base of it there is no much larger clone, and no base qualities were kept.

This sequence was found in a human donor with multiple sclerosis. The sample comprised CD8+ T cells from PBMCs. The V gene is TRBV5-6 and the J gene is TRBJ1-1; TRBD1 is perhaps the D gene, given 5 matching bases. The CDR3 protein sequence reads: CASSFSGISTEAFF. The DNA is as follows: TGTGCCAGCAGCTTTTCAGGGATAAGCACTGAAGCTTTCTTT.